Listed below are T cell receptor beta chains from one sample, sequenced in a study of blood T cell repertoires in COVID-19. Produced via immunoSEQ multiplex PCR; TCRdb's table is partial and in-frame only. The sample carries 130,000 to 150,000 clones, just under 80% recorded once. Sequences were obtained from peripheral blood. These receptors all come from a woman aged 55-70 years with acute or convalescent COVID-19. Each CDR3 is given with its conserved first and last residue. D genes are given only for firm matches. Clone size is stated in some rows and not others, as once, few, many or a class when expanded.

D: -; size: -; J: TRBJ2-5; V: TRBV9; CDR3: CASSVDGQIQETQYF; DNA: TGTGCCAGCAGCGTAGACGGACAGATCCAAGAGACCCAGTACTTC
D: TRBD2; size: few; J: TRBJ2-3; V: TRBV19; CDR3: CASSIGGLAGPGTDTQYF; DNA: TGTGCCAGTAGTATCGGTGGACTAGCGGGACCTGGCACAGATACGCAGTATTTT
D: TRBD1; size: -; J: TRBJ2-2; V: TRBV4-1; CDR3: CASSGNRGRGELFF; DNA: TGCGCCAGCAGCGGGAACAGGGGGCGCGGGGAGCTGTTTTTT
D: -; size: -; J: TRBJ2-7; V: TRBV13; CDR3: CASSETGINEQYF; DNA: TGTGCCAGCAGCGAAACAGGGATCAACGAGCAGTACTTC
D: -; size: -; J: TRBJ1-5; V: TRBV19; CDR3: CASSRPQDNQPQHF; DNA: TGTGCCAGTAGTAGGCCCCAGGACAATCAGCCCCAGCATTTT
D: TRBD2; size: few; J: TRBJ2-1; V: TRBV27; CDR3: CASSLLAGHNEQFF; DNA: TGTGCCAGCAGTCTTCTAGCGGGACACAATGAGCAGTTCTTC
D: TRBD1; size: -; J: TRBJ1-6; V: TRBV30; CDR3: CAWRGQGAPLHF; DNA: TGTGCCTGGAGGGGACAGGGGGCCCCCCTCCACTTT
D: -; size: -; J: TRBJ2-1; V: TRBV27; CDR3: CASSFVVYNEQFF; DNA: TGTGCCAGCAGTTTCGTCGTCTACAATGAGCAGTTCTTC
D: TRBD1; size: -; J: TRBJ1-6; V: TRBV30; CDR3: CAWSRLEGAYNSPLHF; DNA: TGTGCCTGGAGTCGTCTGGAGGGGGCGTATAATTCACCCCTCCACTTT
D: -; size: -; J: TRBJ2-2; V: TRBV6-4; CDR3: CASRRQSNTGELFF; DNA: TGTGCCAGCAGGAGACAGTCGAACACCGGGGAGCTGTTTTTT
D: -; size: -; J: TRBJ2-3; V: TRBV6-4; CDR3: CASSMRSDLADTQYF; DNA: TGTGCCAGCAGTATGAGGTCGGATCTAGCAGATACGCAGTATTTT
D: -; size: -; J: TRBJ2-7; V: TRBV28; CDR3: CASSPLWDTGYEQYF; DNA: TGTGCCAGCAGTCCGCTCTGGGACACCGGCTACGAGCAGTACTTC
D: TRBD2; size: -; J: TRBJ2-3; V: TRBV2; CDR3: CASRGTSGRTYTQYF; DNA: TGTGCCAGCAGGGGGACTAGCGGGAGGACCTATACGCAGTATTTT
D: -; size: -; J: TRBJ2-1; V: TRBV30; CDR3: CAWSVRRVEEQFF; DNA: TGTGCCTGGAGTGTAAGACGGGTGGAGGAGCAGTTCTTC
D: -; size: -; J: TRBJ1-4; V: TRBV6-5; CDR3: CASRPQRSANEKLFF; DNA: TGTGCCAGCAGACCCCAGAGGAGTGCTAATGAAAAACTGTTTTTT
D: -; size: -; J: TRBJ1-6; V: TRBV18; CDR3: CASSPVTDSPLHF; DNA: TGTGCCAGCTCACCAGTAACAGATTCACCCCTCCACTTT
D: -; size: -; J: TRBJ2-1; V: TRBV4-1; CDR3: CASSQGRGLYNEQFF; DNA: TGCGCCAGCAGCCAAGGCAGGGGCCTTTACAATGAGCAGTTCTTC
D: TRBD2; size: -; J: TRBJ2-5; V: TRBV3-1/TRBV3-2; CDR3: CASSQVGRLAGVRSETQYF; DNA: TGTGCCAGCAGCCAAGTTGGGAGACTAGCGGGAGTCAGGTCAGAGACCCAGTACTTC
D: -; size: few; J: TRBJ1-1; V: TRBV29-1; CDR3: CSVALRRLNTEAFF; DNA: TGCAGCGTTGCTCTCCGTAGATTGAACACTGAAGCTTTCTTT
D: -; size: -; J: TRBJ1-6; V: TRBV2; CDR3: CASSDRTSNSPLHF; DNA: TGTGCCAGCAGTGATCGGACAAGTAATTCACCCCTCCACTTT